Sequencing of this TCR beta chain was carried out in a study of tissue T cells after allogeneic stem cell transplantation. Overall study results and limits: Shared clones across patients were few; motif clustering revealed tissue-specific shared signatures.

Regarding this clone: Antigen unknown. Germline and genes: mouse.

Indicated time point: mouse harvest day 14 after allogeneic transplant. Tail vein injection delivered 10^7 T-cell-depleted bone marrow cells and 10^6 splenic CD5+ T cells. Measured with immunoSEQ multiplex PCR; TCRdb has only the in-frame clones, and not every one. The sample lists approximately 4,700 clones; about 48% were seen once. This sequence was found in a female BALB/c mouse given C57BL/6 T cells with graft-versus-host disease after an allogeneic hematopoietic cell transplant. Sequencing was carried out using gut tissue.

The sequenced CDR3 bases are TGTGGTGCTAGGGAACAGGGGGCCTACACCCAGTAC. It codes for CGAREQGAYTQY. The whole CDR3 protein reads CGAREQGAYTQYF. The V and J genes are TRBV20 and TRBJ2-5, with 9 bases fitting TRBD1. The CDR3 end is not reached by the read, which stops 1 residue before it; the germline J gene fills it in. V was pared by 0 bases and J by 7 bases, with 2 bases of the junction left unmatched. The germline V gene encodes CDR1 GFQATS and CDR2 STVNSAI. The CDR3 length is 13 residues.